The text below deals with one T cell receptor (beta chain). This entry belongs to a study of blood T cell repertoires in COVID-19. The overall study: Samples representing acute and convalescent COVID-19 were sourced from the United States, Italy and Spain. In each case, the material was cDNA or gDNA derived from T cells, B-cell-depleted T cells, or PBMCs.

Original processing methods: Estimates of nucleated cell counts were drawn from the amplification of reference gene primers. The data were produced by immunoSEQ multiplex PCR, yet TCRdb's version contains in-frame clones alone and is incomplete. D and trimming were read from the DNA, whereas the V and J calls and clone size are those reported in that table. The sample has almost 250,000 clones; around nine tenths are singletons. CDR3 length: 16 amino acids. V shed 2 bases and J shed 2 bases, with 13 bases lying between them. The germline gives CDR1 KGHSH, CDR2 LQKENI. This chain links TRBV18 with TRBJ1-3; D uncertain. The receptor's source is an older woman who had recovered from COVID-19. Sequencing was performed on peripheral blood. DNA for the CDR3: TGTGCCAGCTCACCATCGGGGAGGGCAACTGGAAACACCATATATTTT. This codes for CASSPSGRATGNTIYF. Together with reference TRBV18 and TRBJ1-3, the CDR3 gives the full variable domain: NAGVMQNPRHLVRRRGQEARLRCSPMKGHSHVYWYRQLPEEGLKFMVYLQKENIIDESGMPKERFSAEFPKEGPSILRIQQVVRGDSAAYFCASSPSGRATGNTIYFGEGSWLTVV.